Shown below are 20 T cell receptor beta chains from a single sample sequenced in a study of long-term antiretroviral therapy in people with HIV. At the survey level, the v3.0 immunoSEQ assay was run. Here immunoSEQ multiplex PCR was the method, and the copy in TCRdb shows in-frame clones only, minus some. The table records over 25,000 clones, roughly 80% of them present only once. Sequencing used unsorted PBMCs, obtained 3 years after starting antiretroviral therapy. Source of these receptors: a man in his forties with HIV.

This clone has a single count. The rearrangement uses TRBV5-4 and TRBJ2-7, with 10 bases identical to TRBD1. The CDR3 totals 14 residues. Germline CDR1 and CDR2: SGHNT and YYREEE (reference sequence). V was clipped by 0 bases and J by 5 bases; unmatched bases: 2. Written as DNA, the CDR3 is TGTGCCAGCAGCTTGGGACAGGGGGCGAACGAGCAGTACTTC. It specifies CASSLGQGANEQYF.

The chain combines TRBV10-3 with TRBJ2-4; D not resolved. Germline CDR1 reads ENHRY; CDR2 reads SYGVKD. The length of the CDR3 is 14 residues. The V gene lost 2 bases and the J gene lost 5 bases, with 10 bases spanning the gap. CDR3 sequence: CAISEDLTENIQYF. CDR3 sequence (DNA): TGTGCCATCAGTGAGGATCTAACGGAAAACATTCAGTACTTC.

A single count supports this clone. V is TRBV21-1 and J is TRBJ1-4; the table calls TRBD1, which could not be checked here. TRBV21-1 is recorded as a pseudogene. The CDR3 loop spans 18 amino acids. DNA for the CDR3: TGTGCCAGCATGTGGACAGACAATTTAGGGGGTCAGTTTGAAAAACTGTTTTTT. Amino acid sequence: CASMWTDNLGGQFEKLFF.

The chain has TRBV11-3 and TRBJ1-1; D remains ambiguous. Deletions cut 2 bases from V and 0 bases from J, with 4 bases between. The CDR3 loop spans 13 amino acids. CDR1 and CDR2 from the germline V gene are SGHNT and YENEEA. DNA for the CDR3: TGTGCCAGCAGCTTAAGGGTGAACACTGAAGCTTTCTTT. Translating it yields CASSLRVNTEAFF.

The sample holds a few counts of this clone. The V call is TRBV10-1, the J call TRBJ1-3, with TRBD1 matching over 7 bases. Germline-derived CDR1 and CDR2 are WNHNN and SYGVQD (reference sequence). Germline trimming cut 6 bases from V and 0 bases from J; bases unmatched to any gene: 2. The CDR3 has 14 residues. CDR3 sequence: CASSRDSSGNTIYF. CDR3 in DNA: TGCGCCAGCAGCCGGGACAGCTCTGGAAACACCATATATTTT.

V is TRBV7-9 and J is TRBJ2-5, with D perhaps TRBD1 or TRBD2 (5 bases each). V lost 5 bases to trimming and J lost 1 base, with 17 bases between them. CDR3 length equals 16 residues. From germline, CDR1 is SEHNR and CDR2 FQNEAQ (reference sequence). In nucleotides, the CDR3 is TGTGCCAGCAGCCGAGAAACGGGACGGATCCAAGAGACCCAGTACTTC. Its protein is CASSRETGRIQETQYF.

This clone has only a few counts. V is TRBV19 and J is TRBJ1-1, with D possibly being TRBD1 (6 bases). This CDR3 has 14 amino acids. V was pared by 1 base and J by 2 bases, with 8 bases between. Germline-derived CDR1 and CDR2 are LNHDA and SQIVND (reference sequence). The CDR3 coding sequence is TGTGCCAGTAGTATAGCCGGGACAAACACTGAAGCTTTCTTT. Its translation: CASSIAGTNTEAFF.

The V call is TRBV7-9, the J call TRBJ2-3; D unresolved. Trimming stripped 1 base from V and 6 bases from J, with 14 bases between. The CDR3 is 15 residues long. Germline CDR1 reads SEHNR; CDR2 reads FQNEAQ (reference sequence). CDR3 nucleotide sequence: TGTGCCAGCAGCTTAGATGGGTTAGTTCCCGATACGCAGTATTTT. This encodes CASSLDGLVPDTQYF.

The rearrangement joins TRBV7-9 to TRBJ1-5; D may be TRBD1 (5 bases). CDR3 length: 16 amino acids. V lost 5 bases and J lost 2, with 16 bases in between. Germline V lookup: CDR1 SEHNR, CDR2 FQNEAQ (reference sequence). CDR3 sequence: CASSRRGDGGNQPQHF. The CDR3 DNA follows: TGTGCCAGCAGCCGACGGGGGGACGGAGGCAATCAGCCCCAGCATTTT.

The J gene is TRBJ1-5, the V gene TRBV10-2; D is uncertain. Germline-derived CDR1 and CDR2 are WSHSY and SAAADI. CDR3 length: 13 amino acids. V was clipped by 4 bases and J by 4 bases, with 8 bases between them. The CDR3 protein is CASSGAVNQPQHF. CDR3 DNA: TGCGCCAGCAGTGGTGCGGTTAATCAGCCCCAGCATTTT.

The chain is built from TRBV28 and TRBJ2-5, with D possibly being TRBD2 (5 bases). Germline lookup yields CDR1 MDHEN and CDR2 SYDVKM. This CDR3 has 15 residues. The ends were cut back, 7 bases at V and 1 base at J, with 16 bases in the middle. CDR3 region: CASKPDSEFQETQYF. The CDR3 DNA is TGTGCCAGCAAGCCGGACTCGGAATTCCAAGAGACCCAGTACTTC.

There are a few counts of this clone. CDR3 in amino acids: CASSLGSSGNTIYF. The CDR3 DNA is TGTGCCAGCAGCTTGGGTTCCTCTGGAAACACCATATATTTT. The chain recombines TRBV11-3 with TRBJ1-3; D unclear. The CDR3 spans 14 residues. The germline V gene has CDR1 SGHNT and CDR2 YENEEA. The germline V and J ends were trimmed by 3 bases and 0 bases, with 6 bases remaining between them.

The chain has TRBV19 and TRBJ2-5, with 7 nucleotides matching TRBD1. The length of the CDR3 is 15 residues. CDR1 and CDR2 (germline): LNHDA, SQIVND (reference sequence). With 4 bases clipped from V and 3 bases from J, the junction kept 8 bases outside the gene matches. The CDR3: CASSTQGQIKETQYF. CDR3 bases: TGTGCCAGTAGTACCCAGGGACAGATCAAAGAGACCCAGTACTTC. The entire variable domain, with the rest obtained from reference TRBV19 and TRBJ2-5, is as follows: DGGITQSPKYLFRKEGQNVTLSCEQNLNHDAMYWYRQDPGQGLRLIYYSQIVNDFQKGDIAEGYSVSREKKESFPLTVTSAQKNPTAFYLCASSTQGQIKETQYFGPGTRLLVL.

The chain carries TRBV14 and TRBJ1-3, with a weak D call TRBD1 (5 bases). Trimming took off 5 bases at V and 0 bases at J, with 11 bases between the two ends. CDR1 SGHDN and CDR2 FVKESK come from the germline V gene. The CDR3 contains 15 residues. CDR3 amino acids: CASSGGLNSGNTIYF. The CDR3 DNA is TGTGCCAGCAGCGGGGGACTGAACTCTGGAAACACCATATATTTT.

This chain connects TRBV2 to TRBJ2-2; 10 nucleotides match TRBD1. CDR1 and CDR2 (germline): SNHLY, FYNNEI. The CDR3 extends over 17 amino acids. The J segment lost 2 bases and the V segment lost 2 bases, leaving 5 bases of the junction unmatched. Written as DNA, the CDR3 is TGTGCCAGCAGTGAAAGGGGGACAGGGGCCAACACCGGGGAGCTGTTTTTT. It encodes CASSERGTGANTGELFF.

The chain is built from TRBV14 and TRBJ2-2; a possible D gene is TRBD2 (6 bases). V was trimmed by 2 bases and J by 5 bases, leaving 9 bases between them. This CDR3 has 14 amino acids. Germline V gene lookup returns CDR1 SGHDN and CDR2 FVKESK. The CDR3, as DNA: TGTGCCAGCAGCCAAACACGGGGGACCGGGGAGCTGTTTTTT. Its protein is CASSQTRGTGELFF.

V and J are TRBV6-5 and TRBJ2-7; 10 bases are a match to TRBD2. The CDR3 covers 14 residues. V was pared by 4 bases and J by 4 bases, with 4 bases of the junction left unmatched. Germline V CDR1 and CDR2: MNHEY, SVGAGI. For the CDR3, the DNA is TGTGCCAGCAGTTCTAGCGGGGGATTTTACGAGCAGTACTTC. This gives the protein CASSSSGGFYEQYF.

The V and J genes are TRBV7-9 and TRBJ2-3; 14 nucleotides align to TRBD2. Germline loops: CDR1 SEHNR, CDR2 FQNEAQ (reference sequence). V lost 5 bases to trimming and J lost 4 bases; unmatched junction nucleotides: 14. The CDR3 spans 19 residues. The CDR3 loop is CASSPGTSGGLGAPDTQYF. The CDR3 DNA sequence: TGTGCCAGCAGCCCGGGGACTAGCGGGGGCCTAGGGGCCCCAGATACGCAGTATTTT.

In nucleotides, the CDR3 is TGTGCCAGCAGCAAACCGGGACTAGCGGGAGCTGGTACGCAGTATTTT. Protein: CASSKPGLAGAGTQYF. This rearrangement joins TRBV11-2 to TRBJ2-3; 14 nucleotides match TRBD2. Trimming cost V 5 bases and J 8 bases; bases outside gene matches: 9. Germline CDR1 is SGHAT and CDR2 is FQNNGV. The CDR3 consists of 16 residues. The complete variable domain, with remaining parts taken from reference TRBV11-2 and TRBJ2-3, reads EAGVAQSPRYKIIEKRQSVAFWCNPISGHATLYWYQQILGQGPKLLIQFQNNGVVDDSQLPKDRFSAERLKGVDSTLKIQPAKLEDSAVYLCASSKPGLAGAGTQYFGPGTRLTVL.

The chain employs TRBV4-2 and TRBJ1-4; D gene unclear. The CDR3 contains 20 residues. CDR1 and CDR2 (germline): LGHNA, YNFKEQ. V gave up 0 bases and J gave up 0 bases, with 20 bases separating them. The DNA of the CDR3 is TGTGCCAGCAGCCAAGATCTGGTACAGTCGGCTCCTGCAACTAATGAAAAACTGTTTTTT. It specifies CASSQDLVQSAPATNEKLFF.